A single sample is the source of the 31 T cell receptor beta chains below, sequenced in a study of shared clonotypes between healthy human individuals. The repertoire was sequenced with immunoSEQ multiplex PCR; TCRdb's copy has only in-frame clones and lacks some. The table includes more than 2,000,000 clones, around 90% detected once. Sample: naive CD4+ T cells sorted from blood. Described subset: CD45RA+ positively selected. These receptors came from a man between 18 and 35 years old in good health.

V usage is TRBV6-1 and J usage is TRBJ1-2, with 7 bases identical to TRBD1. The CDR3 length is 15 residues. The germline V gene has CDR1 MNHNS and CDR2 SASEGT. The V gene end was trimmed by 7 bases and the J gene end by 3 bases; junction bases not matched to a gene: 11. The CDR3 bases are TGTGCCAGCATGACGTACAGGGGAGACGACTATGGCTACACCTTC. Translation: CASMTYRGDDYGYTF.

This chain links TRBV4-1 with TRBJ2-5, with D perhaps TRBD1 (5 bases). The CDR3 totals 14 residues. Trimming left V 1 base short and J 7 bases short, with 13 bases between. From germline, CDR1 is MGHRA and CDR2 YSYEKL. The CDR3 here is CASSQVGADGTQYF. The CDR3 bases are TGCGCCAGCAGCCAAGTTGGGGCGGACGGGACCCAGTACTTC.

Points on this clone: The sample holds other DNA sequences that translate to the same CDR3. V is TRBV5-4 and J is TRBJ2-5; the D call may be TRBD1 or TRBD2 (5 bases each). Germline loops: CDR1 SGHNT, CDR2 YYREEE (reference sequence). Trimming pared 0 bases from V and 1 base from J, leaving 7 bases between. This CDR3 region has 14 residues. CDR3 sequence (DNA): TGTGCCAGCAGCTTGGGAGGGGCCCAAGAGACCCAGTACTTC. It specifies CASSLGGAQETQYF.

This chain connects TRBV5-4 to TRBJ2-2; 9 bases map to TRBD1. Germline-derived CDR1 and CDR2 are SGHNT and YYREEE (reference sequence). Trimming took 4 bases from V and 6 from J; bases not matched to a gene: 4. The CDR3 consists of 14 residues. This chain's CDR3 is CASSRTGVAGELFF. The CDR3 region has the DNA TGTGCCAGCAGCAGGACAGGGGTCGCCGGGGAGCTGTTTTTT.

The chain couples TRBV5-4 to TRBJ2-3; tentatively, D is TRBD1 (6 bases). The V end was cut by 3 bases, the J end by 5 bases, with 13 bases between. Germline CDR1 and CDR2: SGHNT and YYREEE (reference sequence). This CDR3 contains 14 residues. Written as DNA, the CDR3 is TGTGCCAGCAGCTCCCCAGGGGTGGTAGATACGCAGTATTTT. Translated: CASSSPGVVDTQYF.

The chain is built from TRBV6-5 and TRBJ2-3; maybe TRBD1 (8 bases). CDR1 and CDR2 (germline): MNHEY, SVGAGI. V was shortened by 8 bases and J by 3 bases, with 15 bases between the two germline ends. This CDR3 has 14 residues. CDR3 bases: TGTGCCAGCGGGCGGGGGACAGGTACAGATACGCAGTATTTT. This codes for CASGRGTGTDTQYF.

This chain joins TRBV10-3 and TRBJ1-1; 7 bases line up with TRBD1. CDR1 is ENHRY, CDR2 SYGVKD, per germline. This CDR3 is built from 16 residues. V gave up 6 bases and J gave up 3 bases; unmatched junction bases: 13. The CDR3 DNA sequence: TGTGCCATCAGCCCGGGACAGTCGGGTCAATACACTGAAGCTTTCTTT. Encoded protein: CAISPGQSGQYTEAFF.

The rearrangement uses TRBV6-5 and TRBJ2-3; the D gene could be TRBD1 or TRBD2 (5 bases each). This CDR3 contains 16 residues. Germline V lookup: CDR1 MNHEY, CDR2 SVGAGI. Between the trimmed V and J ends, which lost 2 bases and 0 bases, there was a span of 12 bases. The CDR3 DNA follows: TGTGCCAGCAGTTACACCGGGACCCTAAGCACAGATACGCAGTATTTT. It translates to CASSYTGTLSTDTQYF.

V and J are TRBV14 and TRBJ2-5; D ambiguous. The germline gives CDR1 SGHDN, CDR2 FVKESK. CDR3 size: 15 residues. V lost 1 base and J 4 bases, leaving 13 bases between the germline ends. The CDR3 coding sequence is TGTGCCAGCAGCCAAGTTCGCCCCGTGGGAGAGACCCAGTACTTC. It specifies CASSQVRPVGETQYF.

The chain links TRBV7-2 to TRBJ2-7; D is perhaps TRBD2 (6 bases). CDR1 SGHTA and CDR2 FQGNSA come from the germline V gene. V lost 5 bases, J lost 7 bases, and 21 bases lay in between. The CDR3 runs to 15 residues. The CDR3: CASSLFRDRAGEQYF. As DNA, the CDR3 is TGTGCCAGCAGCCTTTTCCGGGACCGAGCGGGTGAGCAGTACTTC. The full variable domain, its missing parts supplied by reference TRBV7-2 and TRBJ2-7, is GAGVSQSPSNKVTEKGKDVELRCDPISGHTALYWYRQSLGQGLEFLIYFQGNSAPDKSGLPSDRFSAERTGGSVSTLTIQRTQQEDSAVYLCASSLFRDRAGEQYFGPGTRLTVT.

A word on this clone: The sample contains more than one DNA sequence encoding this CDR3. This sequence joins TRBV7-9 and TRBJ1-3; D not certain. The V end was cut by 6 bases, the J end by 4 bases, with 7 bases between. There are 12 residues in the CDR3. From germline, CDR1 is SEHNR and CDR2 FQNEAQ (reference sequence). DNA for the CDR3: TGTGCCAGCAGTACGACAGGAAACACCATATATTTT. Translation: CASSTTGNTIYF.

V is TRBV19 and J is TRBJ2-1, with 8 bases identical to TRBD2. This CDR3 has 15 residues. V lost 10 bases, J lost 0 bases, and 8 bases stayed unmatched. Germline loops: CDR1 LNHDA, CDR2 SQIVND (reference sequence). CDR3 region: CATTPSGRSYNEQFF. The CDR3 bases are TGTGCCACTACTCCTAGCGGGCGCTCCTACAATGAGCAGTTCTTC.

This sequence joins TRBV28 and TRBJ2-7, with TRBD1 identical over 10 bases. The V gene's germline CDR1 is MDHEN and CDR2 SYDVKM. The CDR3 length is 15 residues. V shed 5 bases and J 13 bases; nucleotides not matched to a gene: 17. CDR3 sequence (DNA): TGTGCCAGCAGTGTAGGGACAGGGGTACAAAGCGGTCTATACTTC. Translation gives CASSVGTGVQSGLYF.

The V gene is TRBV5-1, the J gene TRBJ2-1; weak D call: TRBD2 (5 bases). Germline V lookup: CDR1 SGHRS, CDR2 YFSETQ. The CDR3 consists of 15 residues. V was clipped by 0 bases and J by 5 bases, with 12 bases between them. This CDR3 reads CASSLAGEINNEQFF. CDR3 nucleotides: TGCGCCAGCAGCTTGGCCGGGGAAATTAACAATGAGCAGTTCTTC.

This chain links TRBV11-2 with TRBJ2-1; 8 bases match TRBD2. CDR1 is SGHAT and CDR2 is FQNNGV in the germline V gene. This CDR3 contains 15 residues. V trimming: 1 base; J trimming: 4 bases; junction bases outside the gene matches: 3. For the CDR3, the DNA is TGTGCCAGCAGCTTAGTGGGGACTAGGTACAATGAGCAGTTCTTC. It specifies CASSLVGTRYNEQFF.

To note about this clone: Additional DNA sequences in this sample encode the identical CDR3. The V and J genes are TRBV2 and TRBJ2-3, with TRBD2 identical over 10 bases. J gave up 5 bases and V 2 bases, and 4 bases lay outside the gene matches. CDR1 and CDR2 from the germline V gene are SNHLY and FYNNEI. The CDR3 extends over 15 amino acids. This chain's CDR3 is CASSEQLAGLDTQYF. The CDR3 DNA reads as TGTGCCAGCAGTGAACAACTAGCGGGGCTAGATACGCAGTATTTT.

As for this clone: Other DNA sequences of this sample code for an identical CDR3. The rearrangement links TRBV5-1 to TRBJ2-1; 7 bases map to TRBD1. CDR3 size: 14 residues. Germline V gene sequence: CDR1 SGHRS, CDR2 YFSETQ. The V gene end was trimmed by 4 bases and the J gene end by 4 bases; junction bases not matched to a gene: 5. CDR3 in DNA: TGCGCCAGCAGCCTCGGACAGGAGTACAATGAGCAGTTCTTC. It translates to CASSLGQEYNEQFF.

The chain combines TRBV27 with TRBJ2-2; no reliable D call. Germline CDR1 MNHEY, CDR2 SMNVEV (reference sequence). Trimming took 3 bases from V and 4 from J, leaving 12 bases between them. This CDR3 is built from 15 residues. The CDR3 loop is CASSFGATGTGELFF. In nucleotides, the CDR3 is TGTGCCAGCAGTTTCGGAGCGACGGGCACCGGGGAGCTGTTTTTT.

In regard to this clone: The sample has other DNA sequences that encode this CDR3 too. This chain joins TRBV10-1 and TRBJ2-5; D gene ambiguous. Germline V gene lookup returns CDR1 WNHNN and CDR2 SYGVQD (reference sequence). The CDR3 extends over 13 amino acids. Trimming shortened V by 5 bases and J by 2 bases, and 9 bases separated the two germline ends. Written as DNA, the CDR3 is TGCGCCAGCAGTCGGACGGAACAAGAGACCCAGTACTTC. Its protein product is CASSRTEQETQYF.

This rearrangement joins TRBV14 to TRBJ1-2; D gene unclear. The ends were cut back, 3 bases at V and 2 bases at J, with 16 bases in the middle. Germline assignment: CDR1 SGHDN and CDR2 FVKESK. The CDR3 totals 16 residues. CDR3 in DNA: TGTGCCAGCAGCCACCGCGAGTGGAGCCTAAACTATGGCTACACCTTC. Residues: CASSHREWSLNYGYTF.

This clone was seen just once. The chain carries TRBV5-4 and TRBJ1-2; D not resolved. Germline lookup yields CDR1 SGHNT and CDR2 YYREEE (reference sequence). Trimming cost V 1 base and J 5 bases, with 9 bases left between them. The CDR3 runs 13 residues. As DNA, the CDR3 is TGTGCCAGCAGCTTGACTGACGCTTATGGCTACACCTTC. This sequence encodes CASSLTDAYGYTF.

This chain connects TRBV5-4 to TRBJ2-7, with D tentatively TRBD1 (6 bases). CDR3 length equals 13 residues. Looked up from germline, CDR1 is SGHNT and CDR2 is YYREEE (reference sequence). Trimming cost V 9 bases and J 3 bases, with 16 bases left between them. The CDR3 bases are TGTGCCACCCTAGACAGGACCAACTACGAGCAGTACTTC. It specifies CATLDRTNYEQYF.

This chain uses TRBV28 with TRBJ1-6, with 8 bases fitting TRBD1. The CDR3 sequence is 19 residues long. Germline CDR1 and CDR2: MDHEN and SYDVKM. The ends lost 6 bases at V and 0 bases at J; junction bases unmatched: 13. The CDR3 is CASSLTRTGPSSYNSPLHF. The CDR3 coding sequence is TGTGCCAGCAGCCTCACTCGGACAGGGCCAAGCTCCTATAATTCACCCCTCCACTTT.

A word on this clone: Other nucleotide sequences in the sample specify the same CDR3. The CDR3 DNA reads TGTGCCAGCAGCTTAACTGGGACTGGAAACACCATATATTTT. It translates to CASSLTGTGNTIYF. The J gene is TRBJ1-3, the V gene TRBV5-4; D not certain. V lost 2 bases and J 2 bases, leaving 8 bases between the germline ends. CDR1 is SGHNT, CDR2 YYREEE, per germline (reference sequence). The CDR3 is 14 residues long.

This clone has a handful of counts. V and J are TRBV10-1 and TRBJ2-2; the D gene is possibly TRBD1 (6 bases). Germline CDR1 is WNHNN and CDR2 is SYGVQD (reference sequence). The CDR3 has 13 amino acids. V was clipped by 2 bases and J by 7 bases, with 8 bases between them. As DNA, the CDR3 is TGCGCCAGCAGTGAGCAGGGGAACGGGGAGCTGTTTTTT. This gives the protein CASSEQGNGELFF.

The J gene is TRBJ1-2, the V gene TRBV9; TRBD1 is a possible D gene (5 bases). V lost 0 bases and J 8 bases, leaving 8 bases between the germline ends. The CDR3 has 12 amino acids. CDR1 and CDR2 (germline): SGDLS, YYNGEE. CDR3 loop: CASSVDWGGYTF. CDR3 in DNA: TGTGCCAGCAGCGTAGACTGGGGCGGCTACACCTTC.

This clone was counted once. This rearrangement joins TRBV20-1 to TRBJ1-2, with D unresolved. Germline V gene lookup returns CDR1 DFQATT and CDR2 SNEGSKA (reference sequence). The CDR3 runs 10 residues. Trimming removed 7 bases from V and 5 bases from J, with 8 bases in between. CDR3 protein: CSGGGYGYTF. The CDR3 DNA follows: TGCAGTGGGGGAGGGTATGGCTACACCTTC.

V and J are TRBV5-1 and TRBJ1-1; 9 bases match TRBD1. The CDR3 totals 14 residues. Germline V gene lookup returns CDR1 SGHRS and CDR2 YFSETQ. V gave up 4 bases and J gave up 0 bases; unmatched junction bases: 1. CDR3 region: CASSGQGLNTEAFF. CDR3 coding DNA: TGCGCCAGCAGCGGACAGGGGTTGAACACTGAAGCTTTCTTT.

The CDR3 loop is CASSGDSPSTDTQYF. The CDR3 bases are TGTGCCAGCAGCGGCGACAGCCCAAGCACAGATACGCAGTATTTT. This sequence joins TRBV9 and TRBJ2-3, with D maybe TRBD1 (5 bases). The length of the CDR3 is 15 residues. CDR1 and CDR2 (germline): SGDLS, YYNGEE. The V end lost 3 bases, the J end lost 0 bases, and 11 bases lay between the germline ends.

CDR3 sequence reads: CASSGSGLSTDTQYF. CDR3 bases: TGTGCCAGTAGCGGTAGCGGGCTATCCACAGATACGCAGTATTTT. The chain joins TRBV19 to TRBJ2-3; 7 positions agree with TRBD2. V lost 6 bases, J lost 2 bases, and 8 bases stayed unmatched. There are 15 residues in the CDR3. Germline CDR1 LNHDA, CDR2 SQIVND (reference sequence).

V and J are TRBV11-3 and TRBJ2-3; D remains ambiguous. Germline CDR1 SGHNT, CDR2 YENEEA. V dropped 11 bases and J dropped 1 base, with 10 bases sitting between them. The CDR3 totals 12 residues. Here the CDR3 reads CAEDQGTDTQYF. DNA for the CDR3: TGTGCCGAGGACCAAGGCACAGATACGCAGTATTTT.